This T cell receptor beta chain appears in the sequencing data of a study of T-cell reconstitution after alpha-beta-depleted transplantation in children (TCRdb year 2016). Context from the whole study: T-cell immune reconstitution after TCRalphabeta/CD19-depleted allogeneic hematopoietic cell transplantation in children was quantitatively tracked in the study by means of TCR repertoire profiling.

Read against the paper, the sample's treatment or condition label means: allogeneic hematopoietic cell transplantation with graft depleted of TCRalphabeta T cells and CD19 B cells. The transplant recipients were children given TCRalphabeta/CD19-depleted allogeneic hematopoietic cell grafts. From cysteine to phenylalanine, the CDR3 is 14 amino acids long. Only the CDR3 portion is preserved as DNA: 42 bases, with reading frame beginning at the first base. From V the trimming removes 6 bases and from J it removes 5 bases, while the gene matches leave 9 bases of the junction unaccounted for. The study at large found these results: Over subsequent months, a decline in hyperexpanded clone frequencies was noted, and after one year, T-cell counts and TCRbeta diversity were mostly ascribed to newly produced T cells. The high TCRbeta diversity at day 60 in some patients was ascribed to recipient T cells and intrathymic progenitors that had survived conditioning. The apparently early alphabetaT-cell count recovery about two months after transplant was reportedly dependent on only several hundred rapidly expanded clones derived from non-depleted graft cells.

Receptor amplification or capture employed PCR. For sequencing, an Illumina HiSeq 2500 was employed. To normalize quantification of the TCRbeta repertoire, the TCR libraries were built with molecular barcoding that relied on unique molecular identifiers. The public reads were reanalyzed by TCRdb: fastp trimming at Q25, MiXCR alignment, in-frame beta chains only. When rows share a CDR3 protein, they turn into one entry using the most common DNA and genes. The sample table holds about 830,000 distinct CDR3 sequences, of which roughly 16% were seen once. The ten largest clonotypes hold under 6% of the sample. Concerning this clonotype: The antigen this receptor binds is unknown. Base qualities are missing; no much larger clone stands one base away.

The clonotype was recovered from a male patient younger than 18 who had a stem cell transplant for acute lymphoblastic leukemia, so the T cells may come from the graft donor. The chain is assembled from TRBV12-3 or TRBV12-4 and TRBJ2-5; 7 central bases correspond to TRBD2. This specimen was PBMCs, mostly from graft donor cells, taken 360 days after TCRalphabeta/CD19-depleted stem cell transplant. CDR3 loop: CASSTSARRETQYF. In nucleotides, the sequence is TGTGCCAGCAGCACTAGCGCCCGGCGCGAGACCCAGTACTTC.